One and the same sample provided the 26 T cell receptor beta chains below, sequenced in a study of lymphopenia after photon versus proton radiotherapy. Measured with immunoSEQ multiplex PCR; TCRdb has only the in-frame clones, and not every one. The sample shows around 4,500 clones, 60% to 80% of them seen only once. The input for sequencing was peripheral blood, taken from a patient treated with proton-based radiotherapy. These receptors were collected from a man older than 75 with esophageal cancer.

The V and J genes are TRBV30 and TRBJ2-4, with TRBD1 identical over 10 bases. V shed 4 bases and J 7 bases; nucleotides not matched to a gene: 4. CDR1 and CDR2 from the germline V gene are GTSNPN and SVGIG (reference sequence). CDR3 size: 13 residues. In DNA, the CDR3 is TGTGCCTGGACCCTGGGACAGGGGAACATTCAGTACTTC. This sequence encodes CAWTLGQGNIQYF.

The genes are TRBV6-5 and TRBJ2-7, with 7 bases identical to TRBD2. This CDR3 is 15 amino acids long. Trimming removed 8 bases from V and 0 bases from J; junction bases left unmatched: 10. CDR1 is MNHEY and CDR2 is SVGAGI in the germline V gene. CDR3 residues: CASRPRGGSSYEQYF. The CDR3 DNA reads TGTGCCAGCCGACCGAGGGGCGGGAGCTCCTACGAGCAGTACTTC.

The genes are TRBV6-4 and TRBJ2-2, with D maybe TRBD1 (6 bases). Between the trimmed V and J ends, which lost 2 bases and 5 bases, there was a span of 12 bases. CDR1 and CDR2 from the germline V gene are MRHNA and SNTAGT. The CDR3 length is 15 residues. The CDR3: CASSDQGQGTGELFF. In nucleotides, the CDR3 is TGTGCCAGCAGTGACCAGGGACAAGGGACCGGGGAGCTGTTTTTT.

This chain connects TRBV27 to TRBJ2-1; unclear D gene. CDR3 length: 14 residues. V gave up 5 bases and J gave up 5 bases, with 13 bases separating them. Germline values: CDR1 MNHEY, CDR2 SMNVEV (reference sequence). CDR3 region: CASSTYPLHNEQFF. In nucleotides, the CDR3 is TGTGCCAGCAGTACATACCCCCTCCACAATGAGCAGTTCTTC.

This sequence joins TRBV21-1 and TRBJ1-1. TRBV21-1 is designated a pseudogene. This CDR3 is 14 amino acids long. In DNA form, the CDR3 reads TGTGCCAGCAGCTCCCCGAGGCCGAACACTGAAGCTTTCTTT. This gives the protein CASSSPRPNTEAFF.

The chain has TRBV28 and TRBJ2-1, with TRBD2 identical over 11 bases. The CDR3 runs to 15 residues. Germline CDR1 MDHEN, CDR2 SYDVKM. Germline trimming cut 5 bases from V and 3 bases from J; bases unmatched to any gene: 3. CDR3 in amino acids: CASSLAGGYYNEQFF. CDR3 bases: TGTGCCAGCAGTCTAGCGGGGGGCTACTACAATGAGCAGTTCTTC.

The chain has TRBV4-1 and TRBJ1-4; D may be TRBD1 (6 bases). V lost 0 bases, J lost 6 bases, and 20 bases lay in between. The CDR3 loop spans 18 amino acids. Germline loops: CDR1 MGHRA, CDR2 YSYEKL. The CDR3, as DNA: TGCGCCAGCAGCCAAGATCCAGCCGGGGGCACGCGGGATGAAAAACTGTTTTTT. Its protein is CASSQDPAGGTRDEKLFF.

This chain links TRBV11-3 with TRBJ1-5, with 7 bases identical to TRBD1. Germline loops: CDR1 SGHNT, CDR2 YENEEA. The V segment lost 6 bases and the J segment 8 bases; nucleotides outside the gene matches: 10. This CDR3 has 14 residues. The CDR3 region has the DNA TGTGCCAGCAGTCTAGAGAGGGGGCTGAAGCCCCAGCATTTT. Its protein is CASSLERGLKPQHF.

There are a few counts of this clone. The J gene is TRBJ2-7, the V gene TRBV5-6; the D gene is possibly TRBD2 (6 bases). Trimming shortened V by 3 bases and J by 6 bases, and 10 bases separated the two germline ends. The CDR3 runs 12 residues. Germline assignment: CDR1 SGHDT and CDR2 YYEEEE. The CDR3 DNA reads TGTGCCAGCAGCTCGACTAGTTTCGAGCAGTACTTC. Protein sequence: CASSSTSFEQYF.

The chain is built from TRBV19 and TRBJ2-5, with D uncertain. CDR1 is LNHDA and CDR2 is SQIVND in the germline V gene (reference sequence). V was cut by 5 bases and J by 5 bases, with 21 bases left in between. This CDR3 contains 16 residues. CDR3 nucleotide sequence: TGTGCCAGTAGTTCAAAACAACCGGGCGTATGGGAGACCCAGTACTTC. This codes for CASSSKQPGVWETQYF.

The genes are TRBV4-3 and TRBJ2-3; 9 bases match TRBD1. Trimming removed 0 bases from V and 2 bases from J; junction bases left unmatched: 9. Germline CDR1 and CDR2: LGHNA and YSLEER. This CDR3 is built from 18 residues. The CDR3 loop reads CASSQDYLGQGPTDTQYF. CDR3 coding DNA: TGCGCCAGCAGCCAAGATTATTTGGGACAGGGTCCCACAGATACGCAGTATTTT.

The gene calls are TRBV4-2 and TRBJ2-7; D uncertain. In germline, CDR1 is LGHNA, CDR2 YNFKEQ. CDR3 length: 16 residues. Trimming pared 3 bases from V and 0 bases from J, leaving 15 bases between. The CDR3 reads CASSQNEAGASYEQYF. The DNA of the CDR3 is TGTGCCAGCAGCCAGAACGAGGCCGGAGCCTCCTACGAGCAGTACTTC.

The chain uses TRBV7-3 and TRBJ1-1; D is possibly TRBD1 (5 bases). Germline lookup yields CDR1 SGHTA and CDR2 FQGTGA. The CDR3 sequence is 15 residues long. Trimming pared 2 bases from V and 5 bases from J, leaving 15 bases between. The CDR3 loop is CASSLVGHVGTEAFF. The CDR3 DNA reads as TGTGCCAGCAGCTTAGTAGGACACGTTGGGACTGAAGCTTTCTTT.

The CDR3 DNA follows: TGTGCCAGCAGCCGTCTCCAGGGGATCAACTATGGCTACACCTTC. Protein sequence: CASSRLQGINYGYTF. V gene TRBV11-2 combines with J gene TRBJ1-2, with a weak D call TRBD1 (6 bases). Trimming took off 5 bases at V and 2 bases at J, with 15 bases between the two ends. The length of the CDR3 is 15 residues. Germline V gene data show CDR1 as SGHAT and CDR2 as FQNNGV. The whole variable domain, remainder taken from reference TRBV11-2 and TRBJ1-2, is EAGVAQSPRYKIIEKRQSVAFWCNPISGHATLYWYQQILGQGPKLLIQFQNNGVVDDSQLPKDRFSAERLKGVDSTLKIQPAKLEDSAVYLCASSRLQGINYGYTFGSGTRLTVV.

By its share, this clone is medium-sized. The chain carries TRBV7-3 and TRBJ2-1; perhaps TRBD1 as D (5 bases). Germline CDR1 SGHTA, CDR2 FQGTGA. The CDR3 spans 14 residues. V shed 1 base and J shed 6 bases, with 10 bases lying between them. The CDR3 DNA reads TGTGCCAGCAGCTTAAAATCAGGGATCAATGAGCAGTTCTTC. Protein: CASSLKSGINEQFF.

The J gene is TRBJ1-1, the V gene TRBV18; TRBD1 matches 8 bases. In germline, CDR1 is KGHSH, CDR2 LQKENI. V shed 2 bases, J shed 6 bases, and the junction held 11 bases outside the gene matches. The CDR3 length is 16 residues. The CDR3 loop is CASSPTIDRGHPEAFF. The CDR3 bases are TGTGCCAGCTCACCAACAATCGACAGGGGCCACCCTGAAGCTTTCTTT.

J is TRBJ2-7 and V is TRBV27; no definite D call. Trimming shortened V by 6 bases and J by 1 base, and 13 bases separated the two germline ends. This CDR3 region has 14 residues. CDR1 is MNHEY and CDR2 is SMNVEV in the germline V gene (reference sequence). Here the CDR3 DNA reads TGTGCCAGCAGCATCGACATATTGTCCTACGAGCAGTACTTC. It is translated as CASSIDILSYEQYF.

V usage is TRBV7-9 and J usage is TRBJ2-7; 10 nucleotides line up with TRBD2. This CDR3 region has 18 residues. V trimming: 6 bases; J trimming: 0 bases; junction bases outside the gene matches: 14. Germline CDR1 reads SEHNR; CDR2 reads FQNEAQ (reference sequence). This chain's CDR3 is CASRPRGATSGTSYEQYF. In DNA, the CDR3 is TGTGCCAGCAGACCTCGGGGGGCAACTAGCGGGACCTCCTACGAGCAGTACTTC.

This chain connects TRBV9 to TRBJ1-2, with 7 bases lining up with TRBD1. This CDR3 region has 15 residues. Trimming at V came to 3 bases and at J to 9 bases, leaving 14 bases not matched to a gene. Germline lookup yields CDR1 SGDLS and CDR2 YYNGEE. The CDR3 sequence is CASSAAGTAWRSYTF. DNA of the CDR3: TGTGCCAGCAGCGCCGCCGGGACAGCCTGGAGGAGCTACACCTTC.

The V call is TRBV2, the J call TRBJ2-7; D possibly corresponds to TRBD2 (6 bases). From germline, CDR1 is SNHLY and CDR2 FYNNEI. CDR3 length: 13 residues. V lost 9 bases and J lost 9, with 21 bases in between. This chain's CDR3 is CARGSDNQEGQYF. CDR3 coding DNA: TGTGCCAGGGGCTCGGACAATCAGGAGGGGCAGTACTTC.

The chain joins TRBV7-8 to TRBJ2-7; possible D gene TRBD2, 6 bases. V was cut by 4 bases and J by 4 bases, with 14 bases left in between. This CDR3 has 14 residues. The V gene's germline CDR1 is SGHVS and CDR2 FQNEAQ. The CDR3 DNA reads TGTGCCAGCAGCTCTAGCGAGACTAAGTACGAGCAGTACTTC. As protein: CASSSSETKYEQYF. Filled out from reference TRBV7-8 and TRBJ2-7, the complete variable domain reads GAGVSQSPRYKVAKRGQDVALRCDPISGHVSLFWYQQALGQGPEFLTYFQNEAQLDKSGLPSDRFFAERPEGSVSTLKIQRTQQEDSAVYLCASSSSETKYEQYFGPGTRLTVT.

The chain is built from TRBV27 and TRBJ2-1; 8 nucleotides agree with TRBD2. V shed 4 bases and J 0 bases; nucleotides not matched to a gene: 8. The length of the CDR3 is 17 residues. Germline CDR1 MNHEY, CDR2 SMNVEV (reference sequence). The CDR3 loop is CASSSRLAQRSYNEQFF. DNA for the CDR3: TGTGCCAGCAGTTCTCGACTAGCGCAACGCTCCTACAATGAGCAGTTCTTC.

The J gene is TRBJ2-7, the V gene TRBV5-4; 9 nucleotides agree with TRBD1. The CDR3 is 13 residues long. Germline loops: CDR1 SGHNT, CDR2 YYREEE (reference sequence). V was clipped by 7 bases and J by 6 bases; unmatched bases: 8. The DNA of the CDR3 is TGTGCCAGCGGGGACAGGGTGAGTGGCGAGCAGTACTTC. This codes for CASGDRVSGEQYF.

In this sample, this clone is medium-sized (0.01 to 0.1%). V gene TRBV7-9 combines with J gene TRBJ2-7; a weak D match, TRBD2 (5 bases). Trimming shortened V by 5 bases and J by 9 bases, and 17 bases separated the two germline ends. This CDR3 has 13 residues. Germline CDR1 is SEHNR and CDR2 is FQNEAQ (reference sequence). The CDR3, as DNA: TGTGCCAGCAGCCCGACTGACTACGAGTGGCAGTACTTC. It specifies CASSPTDYEWQYF.

CDR3 nucleotides: TGTGCCAGCAGTTTGAGCTCGGGTAATACGCAGTATTTT. It specifies CASSLSSGNTQYF. This rearrangement joins TRBV28 to TRBJ2-3; D remains ambiguous. V gave up 3 bases and J gave up 7 bases, with 11 bases separating them. Germline values: CDR1 MDHEN, CDR2 SYDVKM. This CDR3 is built from 13 residues.

V is TRBV27 and J is TRBJ2-7, with 11 bases fitting TRBD1. The CDR3 extends over 14 amino acids. Germline trimming cut 3 bases from V and 9 bases from J; bases unmatched to any gene: 7. Germline CDR1 reads MNHEY; CDR2 reads SMNVEV (reference sequence). The CDR3 DNA sequence: TGTGCCAGCAGTTTCCTCGGACAGGGGGCAGGGCAGTACTTC. This sequence encodes CASSFLGQGAGQYF.